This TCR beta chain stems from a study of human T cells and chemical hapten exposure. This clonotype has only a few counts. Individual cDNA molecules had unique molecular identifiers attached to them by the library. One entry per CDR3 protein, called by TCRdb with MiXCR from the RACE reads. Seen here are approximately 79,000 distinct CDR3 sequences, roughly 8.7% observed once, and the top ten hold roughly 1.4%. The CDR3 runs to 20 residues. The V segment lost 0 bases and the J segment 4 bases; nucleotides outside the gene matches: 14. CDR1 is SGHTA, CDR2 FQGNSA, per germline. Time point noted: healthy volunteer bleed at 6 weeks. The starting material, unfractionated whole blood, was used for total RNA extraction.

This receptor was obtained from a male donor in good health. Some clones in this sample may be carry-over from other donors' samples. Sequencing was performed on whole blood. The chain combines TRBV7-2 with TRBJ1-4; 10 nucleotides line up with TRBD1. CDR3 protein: CASSLALAFTDRGHNEKLFF. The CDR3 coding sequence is TGTGCCAGCAGCTTAGCCCTAGCCTTCACTGACAGGGGGCATAATGAAAAACTGTTTTTT.